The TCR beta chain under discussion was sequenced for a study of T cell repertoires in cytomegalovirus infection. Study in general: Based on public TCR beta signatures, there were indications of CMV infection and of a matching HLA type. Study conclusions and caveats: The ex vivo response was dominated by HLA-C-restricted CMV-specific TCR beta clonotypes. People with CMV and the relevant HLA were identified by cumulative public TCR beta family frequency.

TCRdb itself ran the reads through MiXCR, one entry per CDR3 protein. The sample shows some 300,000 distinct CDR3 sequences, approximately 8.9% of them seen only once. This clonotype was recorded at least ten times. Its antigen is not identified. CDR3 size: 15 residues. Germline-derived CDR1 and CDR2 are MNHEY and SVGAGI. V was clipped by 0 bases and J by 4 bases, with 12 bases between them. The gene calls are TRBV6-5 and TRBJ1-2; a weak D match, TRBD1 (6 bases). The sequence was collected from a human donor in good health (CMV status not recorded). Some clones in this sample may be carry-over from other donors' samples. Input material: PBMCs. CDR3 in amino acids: CASSYSIRTAYGYTF. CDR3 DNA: TGTGCCAGCAGTTACTCGATCCGGACAGCCTATGGCTACACCTTC.